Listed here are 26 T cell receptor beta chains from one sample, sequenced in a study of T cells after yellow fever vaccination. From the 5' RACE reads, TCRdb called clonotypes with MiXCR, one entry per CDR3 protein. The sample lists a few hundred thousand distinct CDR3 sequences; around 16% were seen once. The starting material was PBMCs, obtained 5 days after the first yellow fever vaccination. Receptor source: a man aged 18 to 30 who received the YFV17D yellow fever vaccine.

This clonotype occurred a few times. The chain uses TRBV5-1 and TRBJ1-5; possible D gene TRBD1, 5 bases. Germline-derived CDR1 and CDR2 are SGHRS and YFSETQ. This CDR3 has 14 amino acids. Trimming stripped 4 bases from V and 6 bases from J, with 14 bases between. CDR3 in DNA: TGCGCCAGCAGCCTCGGGGGAGAGAGTCAGCCCCAGCATTTT. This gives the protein CASSLGGESQPQHF.

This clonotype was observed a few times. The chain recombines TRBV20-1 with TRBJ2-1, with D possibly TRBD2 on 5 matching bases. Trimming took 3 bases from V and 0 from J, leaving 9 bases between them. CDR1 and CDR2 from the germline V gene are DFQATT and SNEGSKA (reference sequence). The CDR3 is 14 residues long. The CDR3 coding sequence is TGCAGTGCTAGGGCCGGGGACTCCTACAATGAGCAGTTCTTC. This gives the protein CSARAGDSYNEQFF.

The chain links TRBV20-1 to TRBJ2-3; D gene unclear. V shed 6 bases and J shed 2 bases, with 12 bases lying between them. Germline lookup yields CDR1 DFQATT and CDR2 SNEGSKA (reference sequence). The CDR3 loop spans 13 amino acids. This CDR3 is CSATRRNTDTQYF. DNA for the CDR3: TGCAGTGCCACGCGACGAAACACAGATACGCAGTATTTT.

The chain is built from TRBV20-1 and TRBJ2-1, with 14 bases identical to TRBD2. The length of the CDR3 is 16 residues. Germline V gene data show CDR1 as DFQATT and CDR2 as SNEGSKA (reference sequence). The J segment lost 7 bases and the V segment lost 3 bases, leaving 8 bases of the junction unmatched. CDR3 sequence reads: CSASGAGLAGENEQFF. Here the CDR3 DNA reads TGCAGTGCTAGCGGAGCGGGACTAGCGGGGGAAAATGAGCAGTTCTTC.

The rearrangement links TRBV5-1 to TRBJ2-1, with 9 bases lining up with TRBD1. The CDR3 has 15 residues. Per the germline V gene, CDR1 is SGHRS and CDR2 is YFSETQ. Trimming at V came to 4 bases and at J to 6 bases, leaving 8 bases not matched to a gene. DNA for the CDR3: TGCGCCAGCAGCAGCGGGACAGGGTACGGCAATGAGCAGTTCTTC. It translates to CASSSGTGYGNEQFF.

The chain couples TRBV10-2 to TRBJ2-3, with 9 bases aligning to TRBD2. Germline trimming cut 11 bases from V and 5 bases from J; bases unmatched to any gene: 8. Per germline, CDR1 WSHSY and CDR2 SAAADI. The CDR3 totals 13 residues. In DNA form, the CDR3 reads TGCGCCGGAGGCGGGGGGGCTGTAGATACGCAGTATTTT. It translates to CAGGGGAVDTQYF.

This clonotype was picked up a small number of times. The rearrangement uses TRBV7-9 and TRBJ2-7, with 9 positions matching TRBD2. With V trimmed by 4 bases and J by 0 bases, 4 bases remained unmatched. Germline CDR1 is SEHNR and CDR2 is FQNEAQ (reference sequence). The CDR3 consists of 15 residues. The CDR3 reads CASSSTSGFSYEQYF. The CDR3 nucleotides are TGTGCCAGCAGCTCGACTAGCGGCTTCTCCTACGAGCAGTACTTC. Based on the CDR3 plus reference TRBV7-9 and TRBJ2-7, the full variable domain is DTGVSQNPRHKITKRGQNVTFRCDPISEHNRLYWYRQTLGQGPEFLTYFQNEAQLEKSRLLSDRFSAERPKGSFSTLEIQRTEQGDSAMYLCASSSTSGFSYEQYFGPGTRLTVT.

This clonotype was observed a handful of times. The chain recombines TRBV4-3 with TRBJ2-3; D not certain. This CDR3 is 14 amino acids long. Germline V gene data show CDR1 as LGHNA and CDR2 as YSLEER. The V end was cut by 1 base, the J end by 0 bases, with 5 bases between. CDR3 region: CASSQGLSTDTQYF. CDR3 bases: TGCGCCAGCAGCCAAGGACTTAGCACAGATACGCAGTATTTT.

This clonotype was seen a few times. The CDR3 region is CATSDARTVGNTGELFF. The CDR3 DNA sequence: TGTGCCACCAGTGATGCTCGGACAGTGGGGAACACCGGGGAGCTGTTTTTT. J is TRBJ2-2 and V is TRBV24-1; TRBD1 is a possible D gene (6 bases). Trimming removed 3 bases from V and 1 base from J, with 14 bases in between. Germline V gene lookup returns CDR1 KGHDR and CDR2 SFDVKD. The CDR3 is 17 amino acids.

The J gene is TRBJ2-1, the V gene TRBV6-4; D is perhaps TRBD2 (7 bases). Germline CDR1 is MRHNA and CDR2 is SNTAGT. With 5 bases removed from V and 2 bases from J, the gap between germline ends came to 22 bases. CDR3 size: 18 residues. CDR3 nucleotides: TGTGCCAGCAGTACGCGAGGGGGGGCGGAGGTGACCTACAATGAGCAGTTCTTC. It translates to CASSTRGGAEVTYNEQFF.

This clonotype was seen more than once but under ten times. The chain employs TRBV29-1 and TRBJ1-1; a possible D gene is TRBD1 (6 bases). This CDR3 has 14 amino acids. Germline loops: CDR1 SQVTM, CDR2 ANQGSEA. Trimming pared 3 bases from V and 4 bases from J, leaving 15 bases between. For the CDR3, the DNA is TGCAGCGTTGAGTCTGGGGGCGGGGGCACTGAAGCTTTCTTT. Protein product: CSVESGGGGTEAFF.

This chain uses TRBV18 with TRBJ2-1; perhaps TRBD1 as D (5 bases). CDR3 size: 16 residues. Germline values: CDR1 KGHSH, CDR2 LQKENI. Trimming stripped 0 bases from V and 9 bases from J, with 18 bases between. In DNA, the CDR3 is TGTGCCAGCTCACCACCAGGCAGGGCGGTCAGTACTGAGCAGTTCTTC. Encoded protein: CASSPPGRAVSTEQFF.

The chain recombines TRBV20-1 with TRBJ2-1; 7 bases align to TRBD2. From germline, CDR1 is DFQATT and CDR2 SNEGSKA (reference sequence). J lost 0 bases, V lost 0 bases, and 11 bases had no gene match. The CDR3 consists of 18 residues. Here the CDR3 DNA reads TGCAGTGCTAGAGATAAGGAGCGGGGCTACCTCTCCTACAATGAGCAGTTCTTC. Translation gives CSARDKERGYLSYNEQFF.

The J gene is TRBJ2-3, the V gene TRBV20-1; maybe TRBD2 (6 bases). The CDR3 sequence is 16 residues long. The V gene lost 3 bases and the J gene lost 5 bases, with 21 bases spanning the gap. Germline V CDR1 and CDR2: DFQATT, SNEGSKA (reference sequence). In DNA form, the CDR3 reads TGCAGTGCTAGTCAGCCCCGGGCGGGGTTCCGAGATACGCAGTATTTT. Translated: CSASQPRAGFRDTQYF.

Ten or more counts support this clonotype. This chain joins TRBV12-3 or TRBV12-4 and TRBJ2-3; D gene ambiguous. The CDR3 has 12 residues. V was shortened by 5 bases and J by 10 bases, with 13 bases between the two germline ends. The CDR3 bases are TGTGCCAGCAGTCCGGAGATCAAGGCGCAGTATTTT. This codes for CASSPEIKAQYF.

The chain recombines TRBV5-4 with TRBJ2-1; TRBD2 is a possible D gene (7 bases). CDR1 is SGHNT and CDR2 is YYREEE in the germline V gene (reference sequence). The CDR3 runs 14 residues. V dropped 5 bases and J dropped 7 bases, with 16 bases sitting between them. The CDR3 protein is CASRGGVGINEQFF. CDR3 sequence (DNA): TGTGCCAGCAGAGGGGGGGTTGGTATAAATGAGCAGTTCTTC.

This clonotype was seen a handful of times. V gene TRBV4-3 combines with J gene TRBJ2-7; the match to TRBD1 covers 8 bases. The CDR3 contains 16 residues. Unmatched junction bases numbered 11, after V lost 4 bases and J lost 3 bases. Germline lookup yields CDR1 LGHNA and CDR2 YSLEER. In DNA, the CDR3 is TGCGCCAGCAGCCCGGAGCCCTCGGGGACAGGCTACGAGCAGTACTTC. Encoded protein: CASSPEPSGTGYEQYF.

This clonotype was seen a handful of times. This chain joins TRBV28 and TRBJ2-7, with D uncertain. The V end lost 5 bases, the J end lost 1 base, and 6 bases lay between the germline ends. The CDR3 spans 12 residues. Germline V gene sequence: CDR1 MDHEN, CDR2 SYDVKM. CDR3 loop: CASSRRSYEQYV. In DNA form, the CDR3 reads TGTGCCAGCAGTCGCCGTTCCTACGAGCAGTACGTC.

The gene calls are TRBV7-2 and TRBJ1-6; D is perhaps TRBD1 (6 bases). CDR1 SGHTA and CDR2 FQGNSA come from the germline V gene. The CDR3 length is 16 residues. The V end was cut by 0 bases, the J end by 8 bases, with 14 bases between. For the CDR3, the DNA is TGTGCCAGCAGCTTAGCGTTCAACAGGGTAGATTCACCCCTCCACTTT. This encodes CASSLAFNRVDSPLHF.

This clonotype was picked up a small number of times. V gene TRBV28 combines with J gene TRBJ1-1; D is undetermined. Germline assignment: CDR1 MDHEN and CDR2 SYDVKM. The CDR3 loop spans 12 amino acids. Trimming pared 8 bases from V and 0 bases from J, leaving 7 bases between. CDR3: CASRVVNTEAFF. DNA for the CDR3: TGTGCCAGCCGAGTGGTGAACACTGAAGCTTTCTTT.

The CDR3 DNA sequence: TGCGCCAGCAGCCAGCAGGGGACTGCGAACACTGAAGCTTTCTTT. Protein sequence: CASSQQGTANTEAFF. This chain connects TRBV4-1 to TRBJ1-1; D possibly corresponds to TRBD1 (6 bases). Germline V gene lookup returns CDR1 MGHRA and CDR2 YSYEKL. The germline V and J ends were trimmed by 3 bases and 1 base, with 12 bases remaining between them. The length of the CDR3 is 15 residues.

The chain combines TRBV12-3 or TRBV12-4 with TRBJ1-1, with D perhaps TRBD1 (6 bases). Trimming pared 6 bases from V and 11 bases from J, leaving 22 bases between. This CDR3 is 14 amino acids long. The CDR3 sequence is CASSFMTGLSGAFF. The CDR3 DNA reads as TGTGCCAGCAGCTTTATGACAGGTCTCAGCGGGGCTTTCTTT.

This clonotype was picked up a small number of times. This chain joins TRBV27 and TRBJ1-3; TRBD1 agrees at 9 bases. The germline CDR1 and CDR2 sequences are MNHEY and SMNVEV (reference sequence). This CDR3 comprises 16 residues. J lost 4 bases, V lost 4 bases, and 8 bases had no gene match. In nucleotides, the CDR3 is TGTGCCAGCAGTTCCCGACAGGGGGAGAAGGGAAACACCATATATTTT. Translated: CASSSRQGEKGNTIYF.

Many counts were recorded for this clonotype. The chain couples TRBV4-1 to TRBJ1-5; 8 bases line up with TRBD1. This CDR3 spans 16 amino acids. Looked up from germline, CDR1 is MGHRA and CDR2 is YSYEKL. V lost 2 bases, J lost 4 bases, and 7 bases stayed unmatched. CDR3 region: CASSQTGTGFNQPQHF. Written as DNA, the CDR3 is TGCGCCAGCAGCCAAACCGGGACAGGATTTAATCAGCCCCAGCATTTT.

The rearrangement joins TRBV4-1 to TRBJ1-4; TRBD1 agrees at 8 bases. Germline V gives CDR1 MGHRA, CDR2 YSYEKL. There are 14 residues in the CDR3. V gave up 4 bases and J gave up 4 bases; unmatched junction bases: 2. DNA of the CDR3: TGCGCCAGCAGCCTGGACAGGGTTAATGAAAAACTGTTTTTT. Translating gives CASSLDRVNEKLFF.

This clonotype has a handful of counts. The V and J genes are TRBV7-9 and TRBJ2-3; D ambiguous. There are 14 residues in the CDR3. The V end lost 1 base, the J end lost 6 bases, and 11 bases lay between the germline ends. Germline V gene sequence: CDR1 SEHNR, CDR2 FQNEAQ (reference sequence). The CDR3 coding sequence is TGTGCCAGCAGCTTAGTTAGGATTCTTGATACGCAGTATTTT. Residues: CASSLVRILDTQYF. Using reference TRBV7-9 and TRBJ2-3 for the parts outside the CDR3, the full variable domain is DTGVSQNPRHKITKRGQNVTFRCDPISEHNRLYWYRQTLGQGPEFLTYFQNEAQLEKSRLLSDRFSAERPKGSFSTLEIQRTEQGDSAMYLCASSLVRILDTQYFGPGTRLTVL.